This T cell receptor beta chain was retrieved from a study of cytomegalovirus exposure and HLA in healthy donors. Germline assignment: CDR1 SGHRS and CDR2 YFSETQ. The CDR3 has 18 amino acids. The V gene end was trimmed by 0 bases and the J gene end by 2 bases; junction bases not matched to a gene: 12. Assay used: immunoSEQ multiplex PCR; TCRdb lists only in-frame clones, some missing. The sample contains fewer than 150,000 clones, approximately 89% of which appear only once. Sequencing was carried out using PBMCs. The chain uses TRBV5-1 and TRBJ2-7; TRBD1 agrees at 9 bases. The clonotype originates from a young man in good health and CMV-seronegative. This CDR3 reads CASSLVDPGQGLPYEQYF. The CDR3 DNA is TGCGCCAGCAGCTTGGTCGACCCGGGACAGGGCTTACCCTACGAGCAGTACTTC.